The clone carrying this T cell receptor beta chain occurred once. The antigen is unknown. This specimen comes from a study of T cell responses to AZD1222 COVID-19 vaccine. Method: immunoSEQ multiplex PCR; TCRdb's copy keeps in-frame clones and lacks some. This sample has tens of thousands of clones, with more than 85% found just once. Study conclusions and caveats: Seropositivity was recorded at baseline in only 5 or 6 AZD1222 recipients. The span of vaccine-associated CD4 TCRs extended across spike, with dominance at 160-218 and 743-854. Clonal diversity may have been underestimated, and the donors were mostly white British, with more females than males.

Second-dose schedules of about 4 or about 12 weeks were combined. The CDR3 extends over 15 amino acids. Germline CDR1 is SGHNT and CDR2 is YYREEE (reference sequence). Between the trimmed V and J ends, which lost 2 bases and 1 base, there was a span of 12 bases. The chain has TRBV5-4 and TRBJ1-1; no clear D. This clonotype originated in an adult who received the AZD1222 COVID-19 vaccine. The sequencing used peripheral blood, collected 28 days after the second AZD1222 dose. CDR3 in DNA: TGTGCCAGCAGCTTCACACCGACGGGGAACACTGAAGCTTTCTTT. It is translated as CASSFTPTGNTEAFF.